These T cell receptor beta chains were read from a single sample in a study of cytomegalovirus exposure and HLA in healthy donors. Sequencing used immunoSEQ multiplex PCR; TCRdb keeps in-frame clones, though not all of them. The data hold hundreds of thousands of clones, with 55% to 75% observed a single time. Sequences were obtained from PBMCs. These receptors originate from a man aged 40-55 years in good health and CMV-seropositive. Both conserved end residues are part of each CDR3. D genes are given only for firm matches. Clone size appears in some rows only: once, few, many, or a class for an expanded clone.

clone size,V gene,J gene,D gene,CDR3 protein,CDR3 DNA
few,TRBV29-1,TRBJ1-1,-,CSVYGAWGNTEAFF,TGCAGCGTATACGGTGCGTGGGGCAACACTGAAGCTTTCTTT
-,TRBV4-1,TRBJ2-7,TRBD2,CASSQERPSGGIEQYF,TGCGCCAGCAGCCAAGAAAGGCCTAGCGGGGGCATAGAGCAGTACTTC
-,TRBV7-3,TRBJ2-3,TRBD2,CASSQMASGGADTQYF,TGTGCCAGCAGCCAAATGGCTAGCGGGGGGGCAGATACGCAGTATTTT
-,TRBV6-4,TRBJ2-3,-,CASSEQGGSSYLYF,TGTGCCAGCAGTGAGCAGGGCGGTAGTTCGTATCTGTATTTT
-,TRBV6-5,TRBJ1-1,-,CASSYGLTGNEAFF,TGTGCCAGCAGTTACGGCTTAACAGGCAATGAAGCTTTCTTT
-,TRBV2,TRBJ1-2,TRBD1,CASSEKGSGGNYGYTF,TGTGCCAGCAGCGAAAAAGGGTCAGGGGGTAACTATGGCTACACCTTC
once,TRBV27,TRBJ2-7,TRBD1,CASSAGTGVYEQYF,TGTGCCAGCAGTGCCGGGACAGGGGTATACGAGCAGTACTTC
-,TRBV19,TRBJ1-5,TRBD1,CASAGTVNQPQHF,TGTGCCAGCGCCGGGACAGTCAATCAGCCCCAGCATTTT
-,TRBV5-1,TRBJ1-2,-,CASSLTQGGYGYTF,TGCGCCAGCAGCTTGACACAGGGTGGCTATGGCTACACCTTC
-,TRBV7-6,TRBJ2-7,-,CASSLAREVSEQYF,TGTGCCAGCAGCTTAGCGCGTGAGGTCTCCGAGCAGTACTTC
-,TRBV6-1,TRBJ2-7,TRBD2,CASSFSGGGAYEQYF,TGTGCCAGCAGTTTTAGCGGGGGAGGGGCCTACGAGCAGTACTTC
-,TRBV6-6,TRBJ1-4,-,CASSKIGPNEKLFF,TGTGCCAGCAGCAAAATTGGGCCTAATGAAAAACTGTTTTTT
-,TRBV5-5,TRBJ1-2,-,CASSLGAGGYYTF,TGTGCCAGCAGCTTGGGGGCGGGGGGTTACTACACCTTC
-,TRBV5-6,TRBJ1-6,-,CASSPGGRTLHF,TGTGCCAGCAGCCCTGGAGGGAGGACCCTCCACTTT
-,TRBV7-9,TRBJ1-1,-,CSSSSTGPGAFF,TGTTCCAGCAGCTCGACAGGCCCGGGAGCTTTCTTT
-,TRBV12-5,TRBJ1-2,-,CASVKGDINYGYTF,TGTGCTAGTGTTAAGGGGGACATTAACTATGGCTACACCTTC
-,TRBV2,TRBJ1-2,-,CASIPSLTESYYGYTF,TGTGCCAGCATACCTTCCTTGACAGAGTCTTACTATGGCTACACCTTC